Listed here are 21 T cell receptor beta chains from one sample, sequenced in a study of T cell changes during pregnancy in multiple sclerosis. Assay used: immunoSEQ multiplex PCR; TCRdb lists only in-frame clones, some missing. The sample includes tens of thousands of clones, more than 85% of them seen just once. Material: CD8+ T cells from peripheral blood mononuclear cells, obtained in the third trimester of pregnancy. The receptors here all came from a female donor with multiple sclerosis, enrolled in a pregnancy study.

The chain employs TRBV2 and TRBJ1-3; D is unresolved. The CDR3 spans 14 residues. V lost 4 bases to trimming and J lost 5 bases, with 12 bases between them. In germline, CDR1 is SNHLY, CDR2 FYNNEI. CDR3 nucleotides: TGTGCCAGCAGTGGAGACGGAGCCAGAAACACCATATATTTT. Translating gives CASSGDGARNTIYF.

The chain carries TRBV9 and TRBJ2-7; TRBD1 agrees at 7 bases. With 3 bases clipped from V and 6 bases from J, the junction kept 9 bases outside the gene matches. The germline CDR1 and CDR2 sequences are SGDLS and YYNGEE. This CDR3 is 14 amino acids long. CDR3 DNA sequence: TGTGCCAGCAGCGCTGGGGACAGTTGGTTCGAGCAGTACTTC. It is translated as CASSAGDSWFEQYF.

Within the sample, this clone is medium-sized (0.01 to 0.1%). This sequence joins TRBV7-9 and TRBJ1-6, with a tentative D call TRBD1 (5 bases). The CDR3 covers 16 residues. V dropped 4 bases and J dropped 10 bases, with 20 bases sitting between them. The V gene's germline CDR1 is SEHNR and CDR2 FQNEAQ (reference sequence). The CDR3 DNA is TGTGCCAGCAGCTCCTACGGGGGGTTTTGGAACTCACCCCTCCACTTT. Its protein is CASSSYGGFWNSPLHF.

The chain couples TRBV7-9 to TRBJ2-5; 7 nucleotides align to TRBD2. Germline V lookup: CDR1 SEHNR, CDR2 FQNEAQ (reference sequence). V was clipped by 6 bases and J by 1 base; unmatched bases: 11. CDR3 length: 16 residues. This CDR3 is CASRNYDGGIQETQYF. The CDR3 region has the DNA TGTGCCAGCAGGAATTACGACGGGGGGATCCAAGAGACCCAGTACTTC.

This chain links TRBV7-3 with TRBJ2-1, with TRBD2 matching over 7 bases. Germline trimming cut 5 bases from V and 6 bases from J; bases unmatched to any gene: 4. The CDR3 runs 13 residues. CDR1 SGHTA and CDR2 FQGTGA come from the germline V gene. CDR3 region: CASSPGGGNEQFF. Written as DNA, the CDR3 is TGTGCCAGCAGCCCCGGCGGGGGCAATGAGCAGTTCTTC.

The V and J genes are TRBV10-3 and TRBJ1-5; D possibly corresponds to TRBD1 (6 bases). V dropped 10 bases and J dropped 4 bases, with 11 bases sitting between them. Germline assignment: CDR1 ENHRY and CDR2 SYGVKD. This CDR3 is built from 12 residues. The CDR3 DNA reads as TGTGCCACCCAACAGGGAAATCAGCCCCAGCATTTT. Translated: CATQQGNQPQHF.

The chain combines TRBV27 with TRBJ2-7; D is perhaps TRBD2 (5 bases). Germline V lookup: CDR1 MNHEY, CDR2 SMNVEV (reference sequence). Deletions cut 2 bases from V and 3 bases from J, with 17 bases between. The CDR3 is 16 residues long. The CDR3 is CASSLLVGVGIYEQYF. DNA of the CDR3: TGTGCCAGCAGTTTACTAGTCGGGGTAGGGATCTACGAGCAGTACTTC.

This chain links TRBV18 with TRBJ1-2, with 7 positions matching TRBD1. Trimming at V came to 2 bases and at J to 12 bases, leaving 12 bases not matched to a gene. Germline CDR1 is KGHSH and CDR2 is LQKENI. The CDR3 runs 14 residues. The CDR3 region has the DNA TGTGCCAGCTCACCAGACAGGGAACCACTTCGGGACACCTTC. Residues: CASSPDREPLRDTF.

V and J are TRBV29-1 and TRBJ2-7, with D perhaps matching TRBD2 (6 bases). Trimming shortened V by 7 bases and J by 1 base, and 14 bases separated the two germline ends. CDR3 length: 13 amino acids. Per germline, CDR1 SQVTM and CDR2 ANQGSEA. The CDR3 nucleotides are TGCAGCGCGCAACGGGACTTATCCTACGAGCAGTACTTC. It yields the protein CSAQRDLSYEQYF.

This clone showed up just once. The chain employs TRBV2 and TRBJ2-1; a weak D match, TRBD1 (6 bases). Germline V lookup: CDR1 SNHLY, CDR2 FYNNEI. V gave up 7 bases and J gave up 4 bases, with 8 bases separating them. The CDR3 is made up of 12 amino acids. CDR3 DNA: TGTGCCAGCACCCAGGGGTACAATGAGCAGTTCTTC. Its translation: CASTQGYNEQFF.

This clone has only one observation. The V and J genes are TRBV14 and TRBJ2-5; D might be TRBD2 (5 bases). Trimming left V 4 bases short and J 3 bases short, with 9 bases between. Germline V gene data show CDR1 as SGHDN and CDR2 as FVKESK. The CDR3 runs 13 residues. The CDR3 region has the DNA TGTGCCAGCAGCCGTTACGGGGAAGAGACCCAGTACTTC. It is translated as CASSRYGEETQYF.

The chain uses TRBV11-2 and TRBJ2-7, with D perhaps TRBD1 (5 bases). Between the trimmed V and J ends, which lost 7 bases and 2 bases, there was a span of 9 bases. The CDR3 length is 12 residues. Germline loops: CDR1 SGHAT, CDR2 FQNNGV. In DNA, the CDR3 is TGTGCCAGCATGGAGACAGCCTACGAGCAGTACTTC. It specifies CASMETAYEQYF.

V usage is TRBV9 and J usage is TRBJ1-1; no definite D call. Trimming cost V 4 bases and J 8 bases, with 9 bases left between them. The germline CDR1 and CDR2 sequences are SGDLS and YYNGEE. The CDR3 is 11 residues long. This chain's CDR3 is CASSPTREAFF. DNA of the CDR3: TGTGCCAGCAGCCCCACTAGGGAAGCTTTCTTT.

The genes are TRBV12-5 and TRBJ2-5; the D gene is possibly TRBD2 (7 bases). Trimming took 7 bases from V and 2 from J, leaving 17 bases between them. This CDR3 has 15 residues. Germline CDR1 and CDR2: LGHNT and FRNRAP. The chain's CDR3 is CASATGGREQETQYF. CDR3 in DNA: TGTGCTAGTGCTACGGGGGGCCGTGAGCAAGAGACCCAGTACTTC. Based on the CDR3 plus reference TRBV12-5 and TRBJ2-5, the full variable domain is DARVTQTPRHKVTEMGQEVTMRCQPILGHNTVFWYRQTMMQGLELLAYFRNRAPLDDSGMPKDRFSAEMPDATLATLKIQPSEPRDSAVYFCASATGGREQETQYFGPGTRLLVL.

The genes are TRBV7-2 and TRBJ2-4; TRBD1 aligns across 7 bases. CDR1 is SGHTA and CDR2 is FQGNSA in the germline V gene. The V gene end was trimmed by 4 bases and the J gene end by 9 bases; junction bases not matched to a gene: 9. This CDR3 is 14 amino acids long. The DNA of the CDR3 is TGTGCCAGCAGCTCGGGACAGCTCTTAGGCATTCAGTACTTC. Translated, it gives CASSSGQLLGIQYF.

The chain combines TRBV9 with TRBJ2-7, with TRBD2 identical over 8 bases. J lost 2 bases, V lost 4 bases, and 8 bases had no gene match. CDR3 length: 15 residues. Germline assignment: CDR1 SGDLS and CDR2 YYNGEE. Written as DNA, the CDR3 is TGTGCCAGCAGCAAAGCGGGGGCCAGTACCTACGAGCAGTACTTC. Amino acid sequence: CASSKAGASTYEQYF.

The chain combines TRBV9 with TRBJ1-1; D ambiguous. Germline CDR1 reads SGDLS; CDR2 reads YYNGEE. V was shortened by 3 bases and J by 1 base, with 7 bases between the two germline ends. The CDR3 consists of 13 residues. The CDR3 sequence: CASSGGQNTEAFF. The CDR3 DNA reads TGTGCCAGCAGCGGAGGGCAGAACACTGAAGCTTTCTTT.

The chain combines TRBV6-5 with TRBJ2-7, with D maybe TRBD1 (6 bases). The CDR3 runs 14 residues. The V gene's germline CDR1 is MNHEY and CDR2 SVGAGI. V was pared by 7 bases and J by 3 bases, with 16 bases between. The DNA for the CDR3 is TGTGCCAGCACCCCAAACAGGGACCACTACGAGCAGTACTTC. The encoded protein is CASTPNRDHYEQYF.

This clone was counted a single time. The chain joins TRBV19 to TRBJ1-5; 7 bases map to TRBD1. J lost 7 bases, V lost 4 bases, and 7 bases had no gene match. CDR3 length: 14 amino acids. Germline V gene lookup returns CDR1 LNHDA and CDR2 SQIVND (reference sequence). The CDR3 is CASSTTGEGQPQHF. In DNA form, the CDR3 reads TGTGCCAGTAGTACAACAGGGGAAGGACAGCCCCAGCATTTT.

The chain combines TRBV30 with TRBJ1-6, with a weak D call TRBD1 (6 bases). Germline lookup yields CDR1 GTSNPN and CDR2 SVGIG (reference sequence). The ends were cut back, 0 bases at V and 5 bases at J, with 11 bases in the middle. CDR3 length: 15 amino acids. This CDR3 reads CAWSVGAADNSPLHF. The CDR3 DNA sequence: TGTGCCTGGAGTGTGGGGGCGGCCGATAATTCACCCCTCCACTTT.

For the CDR3, the DNA is TGTGCCAGCAGCGTAGTTGCTAGCGGGGGGACAGATACGCAGTATTTT. It encodes CASSVVASGGTDTQYF. The gene calls are TRBV9 and TRBJ2-3; the match to TRBD2 covers 11 bases. V lost 0 bases, J lost 3 bases, and 3 bases stayed unmatched. Germline V gene data show CDR1 as SGDLS and CDR2 as YYNGEE. The CDR3 covers 16 residues.